Following are 32 T cell receptor beta chains from one sample sequenced in a study of blood T cell repertoires in COVID-19 (dated by TCRdb to 2020 to 2022). The library was produced with the immunoSEQ multiplex PCR assay. The table comes from immuneACCESS by way of TCRdb, which keeps in-frame sequences with V and J called. Part of the clones is missing from these tables; in studies checked, under half for an unresolved V gene and the rest for unknown reasons. Across this sample there are about 440,000 clones, with approximately 90% seen only once. The biggest ten clones account for approximately 4.5% of the sample. The sequencing input was peripheral blood. Receptors originate from a woman aged 25 to 45 with acute or convalescent COVID-19.

The chain is built from TRBV5-4 and TRBJ2-3, with TRBD2 identical over 8 bases. The germline CDR1 and CDR2 sequences are SGHNT and YYREEE (reference sequence). The junction had 10 bases not matched to a gene; V was cut back by 4 bases and J by 3 bases. The CDR3 is made up of 16 amino acids. The CDR3, as DNA: TGTGCCAGCAGCCCGCGGCTGGAGCGGGGGACAGATACGCAGTATTTT. Encoded protein: CASSPRLERGTDTQYF. The complete variable domain, with remaining parts taken from reference TRBV5-4 and TRBJ2-3, reads ETGVTQSPTHLIKTRGQQVTLRCSSQSGHNTVSWYQQALGQGPQFIFQYYREEENGRGNFPPRFSGLQFPNYSSELNVNALELDDSALYLCASSPRLERGTDTQYFGPGTRLTVL.

The chain recombines TRBV28 with TRBJ2-1; D is possibly TRBD1 (6 bases). The germline V and J ends were trimmed by 3 bases and 6 bases, with 12 bases remaining between them. This CDR3 comprises 14 residues. The germline V gene encodes CDR1 MDHEN and CDR2 SYDVKM. The CDR3 is CASSLLQGGNEQFF. The CDR3 DNA follows: TGTGCCAGCAGTTTGTTACAGGGCGGCAATGAGCAGTTCTTC.

Details on this clone: This same CDR3 is encoded by further DNA sequences in the sample. V usage is TRBV19 and J usage is TRBJ2-7; D is possibly TRBD1 (6 bases). V gave up 6 bases and J gave up 3 bases, with 6 bases separating them. This CDR3 has 11 amino acids. Germline V gene lookup returns CDR1 LNHDA and CDR2 SQIVND (reference sequence). The CDR3 DNA reads as TGTGCCAGTAGGGACAGCTACGAGCAGTACTTC. Protein sequence: CASRDSYEQYF. Complete variable domain (other parts from reference TRBV19 and TRBJ2-7): DGGITQSPKYLFRKEGQNVTLSCEQNLNHDAMYWYRQDPGQGLRLIYYSQIVNDFQKGDIAEGYSVSREKKESFPLTVTSAQKNPTAFYLCASRDSYEQYFGPGTRLTVT.

The V gene is TRBV5-6, the J gene TRBJ2-3; TRBD2 agrees at 11 bases. V was clipped by 2 bases and J by 4 bases; unmatched bases: 6. The CDR3 runs 16 residues. The V gene's germline CDR1 is SGHDT and CDR2 YYEEEE. CDR3 loop: CASSFRLAGGPDTQYF. The CDR3 DNA sequence: TGTGCCAGCAGCTTCCGTCTAGCGGGGGGTCCAGATACGCAGTATTTT.

The chain carries TRBV6-4 and TRBJ1-3, with no clear D. V was cut by 2 bases and J by 4 bases, with 6 bases left in between. The germline CDR1 and CDR2 sequences are MRHNA and SNTAGT. The CDR3 runs to 13 residues. In DNA, the CDR3 is TGTGCCAGCAGTGACACGACAGGAAACACCATATATTTT. Its translation is CASSDTTGNTIYF.

This chain links TRBV6-1 with TRBJ2-7, with D perhaps matching TRBD1 (5 bases). This CDR3 has 15 residues. The V end was cut by 3 bases, the J end by 3 bases, with 15 bases between. CDR1 MNHNS and CDR2 SASEGT come from the germline V gene. The CDR3 nucleotides are TGTGCCAGCAGTGAGGGGCCAACCCAAAACTACGAGCAGTACTTC. The encoded protein is CASSEGPTQNYEQYF.

V and J are TRBV7-9 and TRBJ2-5; D remains ambiguous. The CDR3 is 14 amino acids. V gave up 1 base and J gave up 5 bases, with 11 bases separating them. CDR1 and CDR2 from the germline V gene are SEHNR and FQNEAQ (reference sequence). CDR3 sequence (DNA): TGTGCCAGCAGCTTAGTTGGGCGTCAGGAGACCCAGTACTTC. It is translated as CASSLVGRQETQYF.

The CDR3 region is CATSGQGTYEQYF. The CDR3, as DNA: TGTGCCACCTCGGGACAGGGCACCTACGAGCAGTACTTC. The chain combines TRBV7-2 with TRBJ2-7; TRBD1 matches 9 bases. Germline lookup yields CDR1 SGHTA and CDR2 FQGNSA. V was clipped by 10 bases and J by 2 bases; unmatched bases: 6. CDR3 size: 13 residues.

V gene TRBV19 combines with J gene TRBJ1-2; 11 nucleotides line up with TRBD1. The CDR3 has 15 amino acids. The ends lost 4 bases at V and 6 bases at J; junction bases unmatched: 7. CDR1 is LNHDA and CDR2 is SQIVND in the germline V gene (reference sequence). The CDR3: CASSTQLDRGHGYTF. The CDR3 region has the DNA TGTGCCAGTAGTACCCAATTGGACAGGGGGCATGGCTACACCTTC.

This clone was seen more than once but under ten times. The genes are TRBV7-9 and TRBJ2-1; a possible D gene is TRBD2 (6 bases). Germline CDR1 is SEHNR and CDR2 is FQNEAQ (reference sequence). CDR3 length: 15 residues. V lost 0 bases to trimming and J lost 7 bases, with 13 bases between them. The CDR3 DNA reads TGTGCCAGCAGCTTAGCTGGGACTGGCTTAAATGAGCAGTTCTTC. Protein product: CASSLAGTGLNEQFF.

This rearrangement joins TRBV27 to TRBJ2-2; D ambiguous. From germline, CDR1 is MNHEY and CDR2 SMNVEV (reference sequence). Trimming removed 5 bases from V and 0 bases from J, with 4 bases in between. The CDR3 contains 13 residues. CDR3 sequence reads: CASSGANTGELFF. CDR3 nucleotides: TGTGCCAGCAGTGGAGCGAACACCGGGGAGCTGTTTTTT.

This clone was detected only a few times. The V and J genes are TRBV3-1 (or the pseudogene TRBV3-2) and TRBJ1-1; 7 bases are shared with TRBD1. CDR1 LGHDT and CDR2 YNNKEL come from the germline V gene (reference sequence). This CDR3 has 12 amino acids. The ends lost 8 bases at V and 3 bases at J; junction bases unmatched: 3. The CDR3 protein is CASAQGDTEAFF. DNA for the CDR3: TGTGCCAGCGCTCAGGGGGACACTGAAGCTTTCTTT.

The DNA of the CDR3 is TGCAGTGCTAGTAGATCAGGGGGAATTATCAATGAGCAGTTCTTC. Encoded protein: CSASRSGGIINEQFF. The chain combines TRBV20-1 with TRBJ2-1, with 7 bases that match TRBD1. The CDR3 is 15 amino acids. In germline, CDR1 is DFQATT, CDR2 SNEGSKA (reference sequence). J lost 6 bases, V lost 3 bases, and 11 bases had no gene match.

The table lists this clone with many counts. V usage is TRBV3-1 (or the pseudogene TRBV3-2) and J usage is TRBJ2-1, with 16 bases aligning to TRBD2. CDR1 LGHDT and CDR2 YNNKEL come from the germline V gene (reference sequence). The CDR3 spans 18 residues. J was trimmed by 9 bases and V by 3 bases; bases with no gene match: 11. As DNA, the CDR3 is TGTGCCAGCAGCCACCATACTCCGGGACTAGCGGGAGGGGGTGAGCAGTTCTTC. Translation gives CASSHHTPGLAGGGEQFF.

The rearrangement links TRBV9 to TRBJ2-1, with a possible D match to TRBD1 (6 bases). The CDR3 runs to 13 residues. CDR1 is SGDLS and CDR2 is YYNGEE in the germline V gene. V gave up 4 bases and J gave up 5 bases, with 10 bases separating them. DNA for the CDR3: TGTGCCAGCAGCATGGGACAAAACAATGAGCAGTTCTTC. Its translation is CASSMGQNNEQFF.

V is TRBV21-1 and J is TRBJ1-5; the DNA was not used to check the table's D call, TRBD1. TRBV21-1 is recorded as a pseudogene. The CDR3 contains 15 residues. In DNA, the CDR3 is TGTGCCAGCACCCGATCTCCCGGACACCCACGGCCCCAGCATTTT. Its translation: CASTRSPGHPRPQHF.

The CDR3 sequence is CASSLTPGYNEQFF. CDR3 nucleotides: TGTGCCAGCAGCTTGACCCCGGGGTACAATGAGCAGTTCTTC. The J gene is TRBJ2-1, the V gene TRBV7-2; a weak D match, TRBD2 (5 bases). Trimming shortened V by 3 bases and J by 4 bases, and 10 bases separated the two germline ends. This CDR3 contains 14 residues. CDR1 and CDR2 from the germline V gene are SGHTA and FQGNSA.

V usage is TRBV7-2 and J usage is TRBJ2-1; tentatively, D is TRBD1 (6 bases). This CDR3 comprises 14 residues. Germline CDR1 is SGHTA and CDR2 is FQGNSA. V gave up 5 bases and J gave up 6 bases, with 14 bases separating them. CDR3: CASSINRVSNEQFF. The DNA of the CDR3 is TGTGCCAGCAGCATCAACAGGGTGAGCAATGAGCAGTTCTTC.

CDR3 residues: CSAHVEGAVEAFF. The CDR3 nucleotides are TGCAGCGCGCATGTAGAGGGGGCAGTTGAAGCTTTCTTT. The chain carries TRBV29-1 and TRBJ1-1; 7 bases agree with TRBD1. CDR1 is SQVTM, CDR2 ANQGSEA, per germline. Trimming cost V 7 bases and J 7 bases; bases outside gene matches: 12. The CDR3 has 13 amino acids.

This chain links TRBV2 with TRBJ1-1; tentatively, D is TRBD1 (5 bases). The germline gives CDR1 SNHLY, CDR2 FYNNEI. V lost 5 bases and J 5 bases, leaving 15 bases between the germline ends. This CDR3 contains 14 residues. Written as DNA, the CDR3 is TGTGCCAGCAGTTGGTCGGGGGTTACGACTGAAGCTTTCTTT. It codes for CASSWSGVTTEAFF.

V and J are TRBV28 and TRBJ2-1; 12 bases are shared with TRBD2. Germline CDR1 reads MDHEN; CDR2 reads SYDVKM. The CDR3 runs to 16 residues. V was pared by 5 bases and J by 6 bases, with 8 bases of the junction left unmatched. CDR3 in amino acids: CASSTPTSGGFNEQFF. The CDR3 nucleotides read TGTGCCAGCAGTACTCCGACTAGCGGGGGATTCAATGAGCAGTTCTTC.

The genes are TRBV27 and TRBJ2-7; TRBD2 agrees at 9 bases. The CDR3 consists of 18 residues. Germline loops: CDR1 MNHEY, CDR2 SMNVEV (reference sequence). The ends lost 5 bases at V and 2 bases at J; junction bases unmatched: 16. CDR3 in DNA: TGTGCCAGCAGTCCACAACCCCAGATAGCGGGGGAACCCTACGAGCAGTACTTC. This gives the protein CASSPQPQIAGEPYEQYF.

This chain joins TRBV5-1 and TRBJ1-1; no clear D. The germline V gene has CDR1 SGHRS and CDR2 YFSETQ. This CDR3 contains 15 residues. Trimming removed 0 bases from V and 1 base from J, with 10 bases in between. For the CDR3, the DNA is TGCGCCAGCAGCTTGGAGCTGGTGAAGAACACTGAAGCTTTCTTT. It encodes CASSLELVKNTEAFF.

The CDR3, as DNA: TGTGCCAGCAGCCAACAAGCGGGGGGGCGAGGCACAGATACGCAGTATTTT. Its translation: CASSQQAGGRGTDTQYF. J is TRBJ2-3 and V is TRBV4-2, with TRBD2 identical over 10 bases. CDR1 LGHNA and CDR2 YNFKEQ come from the germline V gene. The ends lost 2 bases at V and 1 base at J; junction bases unmatched: 6. This CDR3 comprises 17 residues.

This sequence joins TRBV19 and TRBJ2-5, with D possibly TRBD2 on 6 matching bases. There are 13 residues in the CDR3. Trimming cost V 9 bases and J 1 base, with 12 bases left between them. Germline V gene data show CDR1 as LNHDA and CDR2 as SQIVND (reference sequence). The CDR3 DNA is TGTGCCAGCCAGGGACTCCCCCAAGAGACCCAGTACTTC. It translates to CASQGLPQETQYF.

The sample holds one count of this clone. V usage is TRBV30 and J usage is TRBJ1-3; maybe TRBD1 (6 bases). CDR3 length: 13 residues. V dropped 5 bases and J dropped 0 bases, with 8 bases sitting between them. CDR1 and CDR2 (germline): GTSNPN, SVGIG (reference sequence). In DNA form, the CDR3 reads TGTGCCTGGGAGGACAGCTCTGGAAACACCATATATTTT. It specifies CAWEDSSGNTIYF.

The chain employs TRBV2 and TRBJ2-6; D might be TRBD1 (6 bases). CDR3 length: 15 amino acids. CDR1 SNHLY and CDR2 FYNNEI come from the germline V gene. The V end lost 4 bases, the J end lost 1 base, and 8 bases lay between the germline ends. This chain's CDR3 is CASSVDRSGANVLTF. CDR3 nucleotides: TGTGCCAGCAGTGTCGACAGGTCTGGGGCCAACGTCCTGACTTTC.

The rearrangement uses TRBV6-1 and TRBJ1-4; no firm D call. This CDR3 is built from 13 residues. Trimming left V 1 base short and J 4 bases short, with 4 bases between. Germline CDR1 reads MNHNS; CDR2 reads SASEGT. CDR3 residues: CASSEVHNEKLFF. CDR3 coding DNA: TGTGCCAGCAGTGAAGTTCATAATGAAAAACTGTTTTTT.

CDR3 sequence reads: CASSRDRYTGELFF. The CDR3 DNA sequence: TGCGCCAGCAGTCGGGACAGGTACACCGGGGAGCTGTTTTTT. V is TRBV10-1 and J is TRBJ2-2; TRBD1 matches at 8 bases. The CDR3 extends over 14 amino acids. V shed 5 bases and J 3 bases; nucleotides not matched to a gene: 2. Germline CDR1 and CDR2: WNHNN and SYGVQD (reference sequence).

The chain has TRBV6-5 and TRBJ1-6; TRBD1 matches at 7 bases. The V segment lost 2 bases and the J segment 7 bases; nucleotides outside the gene matches: 5. The CDR3 is made up of 15 amino acids. The germline V gene has CDR1 MNHEY and CDR2 SVGAGI. CDR3 in DNA: TGTGCCAGCAGTTACGGAACAGGGGTGAATTCACCCCTCCACTTT. This encodes CASSYGTGVNSPLHF.

This chain uses TRBV6-5 with TRBJ1-5; TRBD1 matches 8 bases. Germline CDR1 reads MNHEY; CDR2 reads SVGAGI. This CDR3 region has 14 residues. V gave up 10 bases and J gave up 5 bases; unmatched junction bases: 10. This CDR3 reads CATWTGFRDQPQHF. The CDR3, as DNA: TGTGCCACCTGGACAGGGTTTAGGGATCAGCCCCAGCATTTT.

This clone was recorded a few times. The gene calls are TRBV7-9 and TRBJ1-5; D unclear. Per germline, CDR1 SEHNR and CDR2 FQNEAQ (reference sequence). V lost 11 bases and J lost 6, with 11 bases in between. The CDR3 is 11 residues long. The CDR3: CAVGEGQPQHF. CDR3 DNA: TGTGCCGTCGGGGAGGGTCAGCCCCAGCATTTT.